The entry below gives a single T cell receptor beta chain sequence along with its context. This clone was counted ten times or more. There is no known antigen for this receptor. Base qualities are missing; no much larger clone stands one base away. Other DNA sequences of this sample code for an identical CDR3. The record originates from a study of blood T cell repertoires in COVID-19 (dated by TCRdb to 2018 to 2021). As for the study more broadly: The collaborator samples originated in the United States, Italy and Spain and spanned the acute and convalescent phases of COVID-19. The prospective study material was composed of cDNA or gDNA derived from T cells, B-cell-depleted T cells, or PBMCs. Deeply sampled blood TCRbeta repertoires from subjects exposed to, actively infected with, or recovered from COVID-19 were included in the dataset. The repertoires were released in a freely available public database meant as a resource for research on the immune response to SARS-CoV-2. Samples were obtained from the ongoing ImmuneRACE study (first 160 participants) and from 1,000 to 1,500 subjects provided by 6 global collaborators. The sample metadata nearly always contained a de-identified subject ID, COVID-19 status, age in years and sex. HLA class I and class II types, where available, came from metadata supplied by the sample provider rather than from assay-based typing. Points the paper makes about the study in general: The quantity of clinical and demographic metadata differed by source and by participant and was supplied without curation.

TCRbeta CDR3 regions were amplified from genomic DNA by means of the immunoSEQ Assay, a bias-controlled multiplex PCR. As for how the authors treated the data: Within the assay, amplification of reference gene primers was used to estimate how many nucleated cells each sample contained. To quantify the absolute abundance of each unique TCRbeta CDR3 rearrangement, sequence reads were collapsed and filtered. For each sample, productive Simpson clonality was calculated as the square root of Simpson's diversity index over productive rearrangements. TCRdb obtained this table from immuneACCESS and retained in-frame rearrangements with V and J assigned. These tables miss some clones; where compared with another copy, unresolved V genes account for less than half of the shortfall, and the remainder is unexplained. Clone size and the V and J calls come from that table; the DNA yielded D and trimming. The sample table shows about 200,000 clones, and around 83% are seen once. About 13% of the sample goes to the ten largest clones.

At the junction V is shortened by 3 bases and J by 7 bases; bases outside the gene matches: 8. Reading the germline V gene gives CDR1 SGDLS and CDR2 YYNGEE. Spanning cysteine to phenylalanine, the CDR3 consists of 16 amino acids. Only CDR3 DNA remains: 48 bases, in frame from the first base. Collaborating institutions collected whole blood in K2EDTA tubes following their own protocols. For TCRbeta analysis, collaborator samples were shipped as frozen whole blood, as isolated PBMCs, or as DNA extracted from either sample type. The chain couples TRBV9 to TRBJ2-1; TRBD2 aligns with 12 central bases. The material sequenced was peripheral blood. This clonotype was obtained from a human donor in a cohort sampled during active COVID-19. The sequenced DNA is TGTGCCAGCAGCGCACTCCTAGCGGGAGGGCCAAATGAGCAGTTCTTC. This yields the protein CASSALLAGGPNEQFF.